Listed here are 20 T cell receptor beta chains from one sample, sequenced in a study of blood T cell repertoires in COVID-19. The data were produced by immunoSEQ multiplex PCR, yet TCRdb's version contains in-frame clones alone and is incomplete. Found here are 4,000 or so clones, about 89% of them singletons; the top ten hold approximately 7%. Specimen: peripheral blood. These receptors were obtained from a man in his forties or fifties with active COVID-19.

This chain connects TRBV28 to TRBJ2-1, with TRBD2 matching over 7 bases. The V gene's germline CDR1 is MDHEN and CDR2 SYDVKM. The CDR3 sequence is 15 residues long. The V gene end was trimmed by 4 bases and the J gene end by 4 bases; junction bases not matched to a gene: 7. This CDR3 reads CASSSGFSGYNEQFF. In DNA, the CDR3 is TGTGCCAGCAGTTCAGGTTTTAGCGGGTACAATGAGCAGTTCTTC. Full variable domain (rest looked up from reference TRBV28 and TRBJ2-1): DVKVTQSSRYLVKRTGEKVFLECVQDMDHENMFWYRQDPGLGLRLIYFSYDVKMKEKGDIPEGYSVSREKKERFSLILESASTNQTSMYLCASSSGFSGYNEQFFGPGTRLTVL.

The chain links TRBV4-3 to TRBJ1-1, with D possibly matching TRBD1 (5 bases). This CDR3 has 19 residues. Germline loops: CDR1 LGHNA, CDR2 YSLEER. The V gene lost 0 bases and the J gene lost 3 bases, with 23 bases spanning the gap. The CDR3 region is CASSQDPQGNVIEDTEAFF. CDR3 DNA sequence: TGCGCCAGCAGCCAAGATCCCCAGGGTAATGTAATCGAGGACACTGAAGCTTTCTTT.

The chain recombines TRBV4-3 with TRBJ2-6; 12 bases align to TRBD1. Germline assignment: CDR1 LGHNA and CDR2 YSLEER. The CDR3 has 18 residues. Losses at the gene ends were 3 bases for V and 2 bases for J; bases not matched to a gene: 5. The CDR3 sequence is CASSQFGTGGTGANVLTF. The DNA for the CDR3 is TGCGCCAGCAGCCAGTTCGGGACAGGGGGCACTGGGGCCAACGTCCTGACTTTC.

This sequence joins TRBV3-1 (or the pseudogene TRBV3-2) and TRBJ2-1; TRBD2 aligns across 12 bases. In germline, CDR1 is LGHDT, CDR2 YNNKEL (reference sequence). This CDR3 has 16 residues. With 0 bases clipped from V and 12 bases from J, the junction kept 9 bases outside the gene matches. CDR3 nucleotides: TGTGCCAGCAGCCAAGATGTGGCTAGCGGGAGGGTAGGGCAGTTCTTC. Translated: CASSQDVASGRVGQFF.

The chain's CDR3 is CSVATGWNTEAFF. The CDR3 bases are TGCAGCGTCGCGACAGGCTGGAACACTGAAGCTTTCTTT. J is TRBJ1-1 and V is TRBV29-1; weak D call: TRBD1 (6 bases). The V end lost 6 bases, the J end lost 1 base, and 12 bases lay between the germline ends. Germline CDR1 and CDR2: SQVTM and ANQGSEA. The CDR3 sequence is 13 residues long.

The chain has TRBV7-2 and TRBJ2-1; TRBD2 agrees at 9 bases. Germline CDR1 and CDR2: SGHTA and FQGNSA. The length of the CDR3 is 15 residues. The junction had 4 bases not matched to a gene; V was cut back by 1 base and J by 6 bases. The CDR3 DNA follows: TGTGCCAGCAGCTTAGTAGCGGGAGCCCTCAATGAGCAGTTCTTC. This sequence encodes CASSLVAGALNEQFF.

This clone came up once. The chain combines TRBV10-3 with TRBJ1-3; D gene ambiguous. Germline-derived CDR1 and CDR2 are ENHRY and SYGVKD. Trimming left V 3 bases short and J 0 bases short, with 3 bases between. The CDR3 sequence is 13 residues long. As DNA, the CDR3 is TGTGCCATCAGTGACAGCTCTGGAAACACCATATATTTT. Translated, it gives CAISDSSGNTIYF.

This clone was detected only a few times. The J gene is TRBJ2-1, the V gene TRBV27; D ambiguous. This CDR3 has 13 amino acids. V shed 2 bases and J shed 2 bases, with 4 bases lying between them. CDR1 and CDR2 (germline): MNHEY, SMNVEV (reference sequence). The CDR3 sequence: CASSLEPYNEQFF. In DNA form, the CDR3 reads TGTGCCAGCAGTTTAGAGCCCTACAATGAGCAGTTCTTC.

V gene TRBV28 combines with J gene TRBJ2-7; D possibly corresponds to TRBD1 (5 bases). Germline CDR1 reads MDHEN; CDR2 reads SYDVKM. V lost 5 bases, J lost 5 bases, and 13 bases lay in between. The CDR3 extends over 13 amino acids. This chain's CDR3 is CASSGEGVNEQYF. In DNA form, the CDR3 reads TGTGCCAGCAGTGGAGAAGGGGTAAACGAGCAGTACTTC.

The rearrangement uses TRBV5-4 and TRBJ2-7; TRBD2 agrees at 9 bases. The junction had 6 bases not matched to a gene; V was cut back by 4 bases and J by 1 base. CDR3 length: 15 amino acids. Germline V gene data show CDR1 as SGHNT and CDR2 as YYREEE (reference sequence). The CDR3 DNA follows: TGTGCCAGCAGCCTCGAGCTAGCGGGGTCCTACGAGCAGTACTTC. Protein: CASSLELAGSYEQYF.

This clone was seen a single time. J is TRBJ2-3 and V is TRBV11-2, with 12 bases aligning to TRBD2. CDR1 is SGHAT and CDR2 is FQNNGV in the germline V gene. V was pared by 10 bases and J by 3 bases, with 17 bases of the junction left unmatched. CDR3 size: 18 residues. CDR3 in amino acids: CAIWAASGRAFSTDTQYF. CDR3 nucleotide sequence: TGTGCCATCTGGGCCGCTAGCGGGAGGGCCTTTAGTACAGATACGCAGTATTTT.

This sequence joins TRBV15 and TRBJ1-5; 7 bases match TRBD1. Germline lookup yields CDR1 LNHNV and CDR2 YYDKDF (reference sequence). Trimming removed 1 base from V and 2 bases from J; junction bases left unmatched: 11. The CDR3 length is 18 residues. In DNA, the CDR3 is TGTGCCACCAGCAGAGGACCGGGACAGTTTGATGGCAATCAGCCCCAGCATTTT. The encoded protein is CATSRGPGQFDGNQPQHF.

The chain links TRBV5-1 to TRBJ2-7, with D tentatively TRBD2 (5 bases). V was clipped by 0 bases and J by 6 bases, with 13 bases between them. Per the germline V gene, CDR1 is SGHRS and CDR2 is YFSETQ. The CDR3 length is 14 residues. The CDR3 DNA is TGCGCCAGCAGCTTGGGAGGGATCAGCGGCGAGCAGTACTTC. It specifies CASSLGGISGEQYF.

This chain joins TRBV5-5 and TRBJ1-5, with 8 bases lining up with TRBD1. V was pared by 4 bases and J by 3 bases, with 15 bases of the junction left unmatched. The CDR3 runs to 18 residues. Germline V gene data show CDR1 as SGHKS and CDR2 as YYEKEE (reference sequence). Here the CDR3 DNA reads TGTGCCAGCAGCGCAAAGACAGGGGCGCAGGATATCAATCAGCCCCAGCATTTT. Translated: CASSAKTGAQDINQPQHF.

J is TRBJ2-3 and V is TRBV25-1, with 10 bases aligning to TRBD2. J was trimmed by 4 bases and V by 6 bases; bases with no gene match: 10. The germline CDR1 and CDR2 sequences are MGHDK and SYGVNS. The CDR3 contains 16 residues. CDR3 nucleotide sequence: TGTGCCAGCAGATTACGTAGGGGACTAGCGCCAGATACGCAGTATTTT. This translates into CASRLRRGLAPDTQYF.

The chain joins TRBV19 to TRBJ2-2; tentative D call: TRBD1 (5 bases). Per germline, CDR1 LNHDA and CDR2 SQIVND (reference sequence). V was pared by 4 bases and J by 4 bases, with 16 bases between. This CDR3 is built from 16 residues. Here the CDR3 DNA reads TGTGCCAGTAGTAACCCGTACAGGACATCCACCGGGGAGCTGTTTTTT. Its translation: CASSNPYRTSTGELFF. Full variable domain (missing parts from reference TRBV19 and TRBJ2-2): DGGITQSPKYLFRKEGQNVTLSCEQNLNHDAMYWYRQDPGQGLRLIYYSQIVNDFQKGDIAEGYSVSREKKESFPLTVTSAQKNPTAFYLCASSNPYRTSTGELFFGEGSRLTVL.

The V call is TRBV27, the J call TRBJ1-3, with 8 bases lining up with TRBD1. Germline CDR1 reads MNHEY; CDR2 reads SMNVEV (reference sequence). V lost 2 bases, J lost 0 bases, and 9 bases stayed unmatched. There are 18 residues in the CDR3. CDR3 protein: CASSLLGTGPSSGNTIYF. The CDR3 nucleotides read TGTGCCAGCAGTTTACTAGGGACAGGTCCGAGCTCTGGAAACACCATATATTTT.

This chain uses TRBV7-9 with TRBJ1-6; TRBD1 matches at 9 bases. This CDR3 has 16 amino acids. CDR1 SEHNR and CDR2 FQNEAQ come from the germline V gene (reference sequence). With V trimmed by 4 bases and J by 7 bases, 8 bases remained unmatched. CDR3 loop: CASSSERDRDNSPLHF. CDR3 DNA sequence: TGTGCCAGCAGCTCCGAGAGGGACAGGGACAATTCACCCCTCCACTTT.

This chain connects TRBV20-1 to TRBJ2-7; 7 bases fit TRBD2. This CDR3 has 16 amino acids. With 3 bases clipped from V and 2 bases from J, the junction kept 13 bases outside the gene matches. Germline V CDR1 and CDR2: DFQATT, SNEGSKA (reference sequence). For the CDR3, the DNA is TGCAGTGCTAGTAGAACAGCCGGGACTACGACCTACGAGCAGTACTTC. Amino acids: CSASRTAGTTTYEQYF.

The chain employs TRBV5-4 and TRBJ2-2; the D gene is possibly TRBD2 (5 bases). Trimming removed 4 bases at V and 3 bases at J, with 22 bases between. The length of the CDR3 is 18 residues. In germline, CDR1 is SGHNT, CDR2 YYREEE (reference sequence). The CDR3 spells CASSRFVGITADTGELFF. The CDR3 DNA follows: TGTGCCAGCAGCCGTTTTGTCGGGATAACGGCAGACACCGGGGAGCTGTTTTTT.